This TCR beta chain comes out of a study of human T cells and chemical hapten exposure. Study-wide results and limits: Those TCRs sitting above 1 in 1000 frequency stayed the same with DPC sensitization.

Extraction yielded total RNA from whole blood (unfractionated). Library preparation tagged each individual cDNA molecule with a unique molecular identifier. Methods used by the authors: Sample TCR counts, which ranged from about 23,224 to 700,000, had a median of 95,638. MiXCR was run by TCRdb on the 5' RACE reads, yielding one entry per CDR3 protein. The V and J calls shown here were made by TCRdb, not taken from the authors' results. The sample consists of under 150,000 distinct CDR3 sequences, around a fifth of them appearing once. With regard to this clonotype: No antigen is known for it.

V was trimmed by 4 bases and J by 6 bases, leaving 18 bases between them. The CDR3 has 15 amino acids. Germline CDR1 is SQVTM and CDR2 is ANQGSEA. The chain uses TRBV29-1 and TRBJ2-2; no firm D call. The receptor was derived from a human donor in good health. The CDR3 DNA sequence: TGCAGCGTTGGTATCGGGTCCGTCAAGTCCGGGGAGCTGTTTTTT. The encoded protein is CSVGIGSVKSGELFF.